Following are 26 T cell receptor beta chains from one sample sequenced in a study of cytomegalovirus exposure and HLA in healthy donors. 13 Jbeta primers and 60 Vbeta primers were used for the PCR. Method: immunoSEQ multiplex PCR; TCRdb's copy keeps in-frame clones and lacks some. This sample carries 100,000 or so clones, roughly 13% of them seen once, and the ten largest clones take 16%. The sequenced sample was PBMCs. These TCRs come from a man in his forties in good health and CMV-seropositive.

J is TRBJ2-7 and V is TRBV2, with a tentative D call TRBD2 (5 bases). CDR3 length: 16 amino acids. Trimming cost V 2 bases and J 2 bases, with 16 bases left between them. The germline V gene has CDR1 SNHLY and CDR2 FYNNEI. CDR3 sequence (DNA): TGTGCCAGCAGTGAAATTCCGGTCAAGCGGACCTACGAGCAGTACTTC. This gives the protein CASSEIPVKRTYEQYF.

Only a few counts were recorded for this clone. The J gene is TRBJ2-3, the V gene TRBV9; TRBD2 is a possible D gene (5 bases). Trimming cost V 2 bases and J 2 bases, with 9 bases left between them. The CDR3 is 14 residues long. Germline V CDR1 and CDR2: SGDLS, YYNGEE. CDR3 residues: CASSVLRDTDTQYF. The CDR3 DNA follows: TGTGCCAGCAGCGTCCTCCGGGACACAGATACGCAGTATTTT. Filled out from reference TRBV9 and TRBJ2-3, the complete variable domain reads DSGVTQTPKHLITATGQRVTLRCSPRSGDLSVYWYQQSLDQGLQFLIQYYNGEERAKGNILERFSAQQFPDLHSELNLSSLELGDSALYFCASSVLRDTDTQYFGPGTRLTVL.

The chain joins TRBV6-5 to TRBJ1-1; unclear D gene. CDR1 is MNHEY, CDR2 SVGAGI, per germline. The CDR3 consists of 12 residues. Deletions cut 2 bases from V and 7 bases from J, with 8 bases between. CDR3 nucleotides: TGTGCCAGCAGTTACCCCCCGGGTGAAGCTTTCTTT. Residues: CASSYPPGEAFF.

This clone was detected a few times. The V and J genes are TRBV28 and TRBJ2-5; TRBD2 aligns across 9 bases. This CDR3 comprises 16 residues. Germline assignment: CDR1 MDHEN and CDR2 SYDVKM. The V and J ends lost 4 bases and 0 bases, in that order; junction bases with no gene match: 6. The CDR3 DNA follows: TGTGCCAGCAGTTCGCTAGCGGGATCCAACCAAGAGACCCAGTACTTC. Its translation: CASSSLAGSNQETQYF.

This clone was picked up a small number of times. The chain uses TRBV27 and TRBJ1-5; D might be TRBD1 (5 bases). Trimming removed 5 bases from V and 7 bases from J, with 12 bases in between. The CDR3 has 13 amino acids. In germline, CDR1 is MNHEY, CDR2 SMNVEV (reference sequence). CDR3 nucleotides: TGTGCCAGCAGTACCTTAGGGGTACAGCCCCAGCATTTT. It yields the protein CASSTLGVQPQHF.

The V call is TRBV19, the J call TRBJ2-2, with TRBD2 matching 7 bases. CDR3 length: 16 residues. Germline V gives CDR1 LNHDA, CDR2 SQIVND (reference sequence). The trim removed 6 bases at V and 8 bases at J, leaving 15 bases unmatched. CDR3 sequence (DNA): TGTGCCAGTAGAAGACCGTTGGCGGGAGCTCTTGGGGAGCTGTTTTTT. Translating it yields CASRRPLAGALGELFF.

The table lists this clone with a few counts. The chain is built from TRBV7-8 and TRBJ2-7, with TRBD2 matching over 7 bases. The CDR3 runs 18 residues. Germline CDR1 SGHVS, CDR2 FQNEAQ. V was pared by 2 bases and J by 1 base, with 14 bases of the junction left unmatched. CDR3 region: CASSLISGGRAGSYEQYF. The CDR3 DNA follows: TGTGCCAGCAGCTTAATTAGCGGTGGGAGGGCCGGGTCCTACGAGCAGTACTTC.

This chain uses TRBV6-5 with TRBJ2-1, with a possible D match to TRBD2 (6 bases). V was trimmed by 6 bases and J by 4 bases, leaving 16 bases between them. CDR3 size: 15 residues. Germline lookup yields CDR1 MNHEY and CDR2 SVGAGI. CDR3 nucleotides: TGTGCCAGCAGCTCTACCGGAGGGACGTACAATGAGCAGTTCTTC. Translated: CASSSTGGTYNEQFF.

This clone was counted between two and nine times. This chain uses TRBV6-1 with TRBJ2-5, with 9 bases aligning to TRBD1. Germline V gene lookup returns CDR1 MNHNS and CDR2 SASEGT. V shed 6 bases, J shed 5 bases, and the junction held 10 bases outside the gene matches. The CDR3 covers 15 residues. The CDR3 reads CASSHDGTGRETQYF. CDR3 sequence (DNA): TGTGCCAGCAGCCACGACGGGACAGGGCGGGAGACCCAGTACTTC.

The genes are TRBV5-1 and TRBJ2-4, with TRBD2 as a possible D gene (6 bases). The CDR3 extends over 14 amino acids. The V and J ends lost 2 bases and 8 bases respectively, with 14 bases between them. Germline-derived CDR1 and CDR2 are SGHRS and YFSETQ. CDR3 amino acids: CASSFGTLEDIQYF. The CDR3 DNA is TGCGCCAGCAGCTTCGGGACTCTCGAAGACATTCAGTACTTC.

This clone has a handful of counts. V gene TRBV11-2 combines with J gene TRBJ2-2; TRBD1 aligns across 7 bases. CDR3 size: 15 residues. With 5 bases clipped from V and 5 bases from J, the junction kept 8 bases outside the gene matches. Germline V gene lookup returns CDR1 SGHAT and CDR2 FQNNGV. CDR3 sequence (DNA): TGTGCCAGCAGCCTAACAGGGGTAGGAACCGGGGAGCTGTTTTTT. This gives the protein CASSLTGVGTGELFF. Full variable domain (outside the CDR3, taken from reference TRBV11-2 and TRBJ2-2): EAGVAQSPRYKIIEKRQSVAFWCNPISGHATLYWYQQILGQGPKLLIQFQNNGVVDDSQLPKDRFSAERLKGVDSTLKIQPAKLEDSAVYLCASSLTGVGTGELFFGEGSRLTVL.

The sample holds a few counts of this clone. CDR3 DNA sequence: TGCGCCAGCAGCCAAGATGTCGCGGAGGACGAGCAGTACTTC. Its translation is CASSQDVAEDEQYF. V is TRBV4-1 and J is TRBJ2-7; tentative D call: TRBD2 (5 bases). This CDR3 is 14 amino acids long. The germline V gene has CDR1 MGHRA and CDR2 YSYEKL. V lost 0 bases to trimming and J lost 5 bases, with 11 bases between them.

The CDR3 bases are TGCGCCAGCAGCCTGGAGAGGAAAGGTTCGAATGGCTACACCTTC. This translates into CASSLERKGSNGYTF. V gene TRBV5-1 combines with J gene TRBJ1-2; D ambiguous. Germline CDR1 and CDR2: SGHRS and YFSETQ. The CDR3 spans 15 residues. V lost 4 bases and J 6 bases, leaving 19 bases between the germline ends.

This clone has just a few counts. This rearrangement joins TRBV5-4 to TRBJ2-7, with 8 bases that match TRBD1. This CDR3 is 16 amino acids long. CDR1 and CDR2 (germline): SGHNT, YYREEE (reference sequence). V shed 4 bases, J shed 0 bases, and the junction held 9 bases outside the gene matches. The CDR3 reads CASSPDLDRASYEQYF. The CDR3 DNA reads as TGTGCCAGCAGCCCGGACCTGGACAGGGCCTCCTACGAGCAGTACTTC.

The chain couples TRBV4-3 to TRBJ2-1; no reliable D call. Germline assignment: CDR1 LGHNA and CDR2 YSLEER. V was shortened by 4 bases and J by 7 bases, with 17 bases between the two germline ends. CDR3 length: 15 amino acids. CDR3 bases: TGCGCCAGCAGCCGTACGCCTGTGGCTAGTAATGAGCAGTTCTTC. Residues: CASSRTPVASNEQFF.

This clone has more than one count but fewer than ten. CDR3 protein: CASSPGIGDSGANVLTF. DNA of the CDR3: TGTGCCAGCAGCCCAGGGATAGGGGACTCTGGGGCCAACGTCCTGACTTTC. The chain links TRBV9 to TRBJ2-6, with D possibly TRBD1 on 5 matching bases. V lost 4 bases and J lost 0, with 14 bases in between. Germline CDR1 SGDLS, CDR2 YYNGEE. This CDR3 has 17 residues.

This clone occurred a few times. V usage is TRBV5-1 and J usage is TRBJ2-1; D might be TRBD2 (5 bases). This CDR3 has 14 amino acids. Deletions cut 4 bases from V and 3 bases from J, with 11 bases between. Germline lookup yields CDR1 SGHRS and CDR2 YFSETQ. In DNA, the CDR3 is TGCGCCAGCAGCCCGGGATGGGGCTACAATGAGCAGTTCTTC. Protein product: CASSPGWGYNEQFF.

This clone was found a few times. The chain carries TRBV6-6 and TRBJ1-2; D is ambiguous. The CDR3 is 15 amino acids. The germline gives CDR1 MNHNY, CDR2 SVGAGI (reference sequence). V lost 2 bases to trimming and J lost 7 bases, with 17 bases between them. The CDR3 spells CASSYPFTGVAGYTF. The CDR3 region has the DNA TGTGCCAGCAGTTACCCCTTCACCGGGGTTGCTGGCTACACCTTC.

There are a few counts of this clone. The chain combines TRBV5-5 with TRBJ1-1; TRBD1 matches at 7 bases. This CDR3 is built from 17 residues. Germline values: CDR1 SGHKS, CDR2 YYEKEE (reference sequence). The J segment lost 4 bases and the V segment lost 4 bases, leaving 16 bases of the junction unmatched. The CDR3 reads CASSPEYAPGGSTEAFF. The CDR3 region has the DNA TGTGCCAGCAGCCCAGAATACGCGCCAGGGGGAAGCACTGAAGCTTTCTTT.

The chain combines TRBV10-1 with TRBJ2-5; the match to TRBD1 covers 9 bases. CDR1 is WNHNN and CDR2 is SYGVQD in the germline V gene (reference sequence). With V trimmed by 0 bases and J by 5 bases, 4 bases remained unmatched. CDR3 length: 15 amino acids. DNA for the CDR3: TGCGCCAGCAGTGAGTCTGACAGGGGGTACGAGACCCAGTACTTC. Translation gives CASSESDRGYETQYF.

In its sample, this clone was seen a few times. This chain links TRBV19 with TRBJ2-7, with TRBD1 matching over 7 bases. Germline V gene lookup returns CDR1 LNHDA and CDR2 SQIVND (reference sequence). Trimming cost V 6 bases and J 13 bases; bases outside gene matches: 9. The CDR3 is 11 amino acids. For the CDR3, the DNA is TGTGCCAGTAGCCTGAGGGACAGCTACTACTTC. It encodes CASSLRDSYYF.

This clone was detected only a few times. This chain joins TRBV27 and TRBJ2-7, with a tentative D call TRBD1 (6 bases). The CDR3 has 13 amino acids. Germline values: CDR1 MNHEY, CDR2 SMNVEV (reference sequence). Trimming cost V 5 bases and J 1 base, with 9 bases left between them. The chain's CDR3 is CASSPDSSYEQYF. The CDR3 coding sequence is TGTGCCAGCAGTCCGGACAGTTCCTACGAGCAGTACTTC.

In this sample, this clone turned up a few times. The rearrangement links TRBV6-1 to TRBJ2-7, with 9 nucleotides matching TRBD1. Looked up from germline, CDR1 is MNHNS and CDR2 is SASEGT. V lost 9 bases and J lost 5; bases outside the gene matches: 5. The CDR3 is 12 residues long. CDR3 sequence: CASWDRDNEQYF. The CDR3 bases are TGTGCCAGTTGGGACAGGGACAACGAGCAGTACTTC.

V gene TRBV7-8 combines with J gene TRBJ1-1; TRBD1 is a possible D gene (5 bases). Per the germline V gene, CDR1 is SGHVS and CDR2 is FQNEAQ. Trimming removed 5 bases from V and 4 bases from J, with 17 bases in between. CDR3 length: 15 residues. As DNA, the CDR3 is TGTGCCAGCAGCGCGCAGGGATTGTCCCCCACTGAAGCTTTCTTT. It yields the protein CASSAQGLSPTEAFF.

The gene calls are TRBV28 and TRBJ1-2; D is undetermined. V was pared by 3 bases and J by 3 bases, with 8 bases between. The CDR3 extends over 13 amino acids. In germline, CDR1 is MDHEN, CDR2 SYDVKM. The CDR3 bases are TGTGCCAGCAGTTTGCGGAGGCACTATGGCTACACCTTC. Encoded protein: CASSLRRHYGYTF.

V gene TRBV7-9 combines with J gene TRBJ2-1; tentative D call: TRBD2 (5 bases). Trimming took 0 bases from V and 0 from J, leaving 9 bases between them. The CDR3 covers 16 residues. The germline gives CDR1 SEHNR, CDR2 FQNEAQ (reference sequence). Here the CDR3 reads CASSLAGALSYNEQFF. The CDR3 DNA reads TGTGCCAGCAGCTTAGCGGGAGCCCTCTCCTACAATGAGCAGTTCTTC.